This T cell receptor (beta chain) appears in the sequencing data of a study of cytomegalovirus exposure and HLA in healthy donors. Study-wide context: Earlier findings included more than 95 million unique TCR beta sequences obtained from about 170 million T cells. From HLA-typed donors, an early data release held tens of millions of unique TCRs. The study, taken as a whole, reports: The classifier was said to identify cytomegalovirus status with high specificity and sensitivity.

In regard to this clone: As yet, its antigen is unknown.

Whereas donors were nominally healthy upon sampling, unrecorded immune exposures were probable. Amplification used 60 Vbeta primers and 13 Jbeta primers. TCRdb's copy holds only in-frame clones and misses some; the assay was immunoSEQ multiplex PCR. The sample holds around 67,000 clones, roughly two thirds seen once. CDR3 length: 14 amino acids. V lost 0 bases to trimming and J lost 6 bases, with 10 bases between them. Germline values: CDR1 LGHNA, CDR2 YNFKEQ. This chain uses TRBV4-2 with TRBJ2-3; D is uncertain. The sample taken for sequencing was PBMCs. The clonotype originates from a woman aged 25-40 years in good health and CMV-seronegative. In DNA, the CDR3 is TGTGCCAGCAGCCAAGATACATCCGGGGATACGCAGTATTTT. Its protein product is CASSQDTSGDTQYF.